These T cell receptor beta chains were read from a single sample in a study of T cells in Graves' hyperthyroidism and ophthalmopathy. Each CDR3 protein gets one entry after TCRdb re-called the multiplex PCR reads with MiXCR. The table lists around 600,000 distinct CDR3 sequences, about a sixth of them singletons. The sample was blood. The receptors shown here come from a woman in her 30s with Graves' hyperthyroidism. Each CDR3 is given with its conserved first and last residue. D genes are given only for firm matches. Rows may omit the clone size; those that give it use once, few, many or a size class.

length | J | D | size | V | DNA | CDR3
13 | TRBJ1-1 | - | many | TRBV27 | TGTGCCAGCAGTTTAGACGGGAGTACTGAAGCTTTCTTT | CASSLDGSTEAFF
16 | TRBJ2-2 | TRBD2 | many | TRBV11-2 | TGTGCCAGCAGCCCCGGGGTAGCGGGAGTCGGCGGGGAGCTGTTTTTT | CASSPGVAGVGGELFF
13 | TRBJ1-1 | - | - | TRBV19 | TGTGCCAGTAGAACACTGCAGGGCACTGAAGCTTTCTTT | CASRTLQGTEAFF
17 | TRBJ2-5 | TRBD2 | many | TRBV27 | TGTGCCAGCAGTTCGATCGGGCTAGCGGGAATAACGGAGACCCAGTACTTC | CASSSIGLAGITETQYF
18 | TRBJ2-6 | - | - | TRBV19 | TGTGCCAGTAGTGCCCTTCGTAGCGGAAGCTCTGGGGCCAACGTCCTGACTTTC | CASSALRSGSSGANVLTF
13 | TRBJ2-7 | - | - | TRBV27 | TGTGCCAGCAGTTTTCTAGCGCGAGGTGAGCAGTACTTC | CASSFLARGEQYF
15 | TRBJ2-5 | - | many | TRBV20-1 | TGCAGTGCTAGACACCCAGCCGACAGCCAAGAGACCCAGTACTTC | CSARHPADSQETQYF
15 | TRBJ2-5 | - | - | TRBV19 | TGTGCCAGTAGTATAGCCAGGGGGGAGTTTGAGACCCAGTACTTC | CASSIARGEFETQYF
14 | TRBJ1-4 | TRBD1 | once | TRBV20-1 | TGCAGTGCTACGGCCGGGACAGCAACAGAAAAACTGTTTTTT | CSATAGTATEKLFF
16 | TRBJ2-7 | TRBD2 | few | TRBV12-3/TRBV12-4 | TGTGCCAGCAGGACGGGACTAGCGGGAGATTTGTACGAGCAGTACTTC | CASRTGLAGDLYEQYF
17 | TRBJ2-4 | - | - | TRBV4-1 | TGCGCCAGCAGCCAACTGACTACACAGGGATCCAAAAACATTCAGTACTTC | CASSQLTTQGSKNIQYF
16 | TRBJ1-1 | TRBD1 | few | TRBV10-1 | TGCGCCAGCAGTAAAGACAGGGGAGCGGGAGGCACTGAAGCTTTCTTT | CASSKDRGAGGTEAFF
14 | TRBJ2-7 | TRBD1 | few | TRBV5-8 | TGTGCCAGCAGCCCGGACAGGGTGAGCTACGAGCAGTACTTC | CASSPDRVSYEQYF
16 | TRBJ1-1 | - | many | TRBV5-1 | TGCGCCAGCAGCGCGTACGAGGGGGGTTTGAACACTGAAGCTTTCTTT | CASSAYEGGLNTEAFF
13 | TRBJ1-1 | TRBD1 | once | TRBV30 | TGTGCCTGGGGACAGGGTAGGGGGACTGAAGCTTTCTTT | CAWGQGRGTEAFF
15 | TRBJ1-2 | - | few | TRBV6-1 | TGTGCCAGCAGTGAAACGACGGCGACTAACTATGGCTACACCTTC | CASSETTATNYGYTF
14 | TRBJ2-1 | TRBD2 | many | TRBV29-1 | TGCAGCGTTGACGGGACTAGCGGGAGCGATGAGCAGTTCTTC | CSVDGTSGSDEQFF
15 | TRBJ1-1 | TRBD1 | many | TRBV6-1 | TGTGCCAGCAGTTCCCCAGACAGGGTTGACACTGAAGCTTTCTTT | CASSSPDRVDTEAFF
13 | TRBJ2-2 | - | many | TRBV7-3 | TGTGCCAGCAGCGGTCAGTTAGGAGGGGAGCTGTTTTTT | CASSGQLGGELFF
14 | TRBJ1-1 | - | many | TRBV11-2 | TGTGCCAGCAGGAGGACGGACGACAACACTGAAGCTTTCTTT | CASRRTDDNTEAFF
16 | TRBJ1-4 | - | - | TRBV18 | TGTGCCAGCTCACCAGGCGCGGCGGATAGGGGTGAAAAACTGTTTTTT | CASSPGAADRGEKLFF
13 | TRBJ2-7 | - | few | TRBV7-2 | TGTGCCAGCAGTTTCTCTCCCACCTACGAGCAGTACTTC | CASSFSPTYEQYF
17 | TRBJ1-2 | - | - | TRBV5-1 | TGCGCCAGCAGCTTGGGCCTCCCCAACAGGGCTAGCTATGGCTACACCTTC | CASSLGLPNRASYGYTF
13 | TRBJ1-5 | - | many | TRBV30 | TGTGCCTGGAGTGGCGGCGCGGCTCAGCCCCAGCATTTT | CAWSGGAAQPQHF
18 | TRBJ2-3 | - | - | TRBV24-1 | TGTGCCACCAGTGATGGTCGTGAGACGGCGCATCGGGTAGATACGCAGTATTTT | CATSDGRETAHRVDTQYF
13 | TRBJ2-2 | - | - | TRBV2 | TGTGCCAGCAGTGAAGAATCGACCGGGGAGCTGTTTTTT | CASSEESTGELFF
14 | TRBJ2-7 | - | many | TRBV6-1 | TGTGCCAGCAGTGTAGGACTCCCGGCCTACGAGCAGTACTTC | CASSVGLPAYEQYF
15 | TRBJ2-1 | - | many | TRBV7-2 | TGTGCCAGCAGCCTAGGGGGTCGGGGCTACAATGAGCAGTTCTTC | CASSLGGRGYNEQFF
15 | TRBJ2-1 | TRBD1 | many | TRBV11-3 | TGTGCCAGCAGCAGGCTGGGACAGGGGAACAATGAGCAGTTCTTC | CASSRLGQGNNEQFF
15 | TRBJ2-2 | - | - | TRBV18 | TGTGCCAGCTCACCAGGGGGCCGGAACACCGGGGAGCTGTTTTTT | CASSPGGRNTGELFF
15 | TRBJ2-3 | TRBD2 | - | TRBV7-8 | TGCGCCAGCAGGACTAGCGCCGAGGGAACAGATACGCAGTATTTT | CASRTSAEGTDTQYF
15 | TRBJ2-7 | TRBD1 | few | TRBV4-1 | TGCGCCAGCAGCCAATTCCGGGACAGCGTCTACGAGCAGTACTTC | CASSQFRDSVYEQYF
18 | TRBJ2-3 | TRBD2 | - | TRBV6-2/TRBV6-3 | TGTGCCAGCAGCAGGACTAGCGGGAGGGGTTTTAGCACAGATACGCAGTATTTT | CASSRTSGRGFSTDTQYF
15 | TRBJ1-6 | - | few | TRBV5-1 | TGCGCCAGCAGCTTGTGGTCTGAATATAATTCACCCCTCCACTTT | CASSLWSEYNSPLHF
13 | TRBJ2-1 | - | few | TRBV24-1 | TGTGCCACCAGTGGGGCTGAATCCAATGAGCAGTTCTTC | CATSGAESNEQFF